This T cell receptor (beta chain) emerged from a study of blood T cell repertoires in COVID-19. Here immunoSEQ multiplex PCR was the method, and the copy in TCRdb shows in-frame clones only, minus some. Here the sample spans about 350,000 clones, about 88% being singletons. Losses at the gene ends were 4 bases for V and 2 bases for J; bases not matched to a gene: 4. Germline V gives CDR1 KGHSH, CDR2 LQKENI. The CDR3 covers 14 residues. Notes on this clone: Other DNA sequences of this sample code for an identical CDR3.

The receptor's source is a woman under 40 who had recovered from COVID-19. Sequenced input: PBMCs or T cells enriched from blood (not recorded which). The V call is TRBV18, the J call TRBJ1-1, with TRBD1 matching over 7 bases. This CDR3 is CASSRQGFNTEAFF. The CDR3 region has the DNA TGTGCCAGCTCACGACAGGGTTTTAACACTGAAGCTTTCTTT.